This T cell receptor beta chain derives from a study of T cells in Graves' hyperthyroidism and ophthalmopathy (dated by TCRdb to about 2019). A note on the overall study: Peripheral blood samples were taken at the time of initial diagnosis, prior to any treatment. To identify distinguishing TCR V-J signatures, a discovery cohort of 95 to 100 patients was used, comprising 40 to 45 with Graves' ophthalmopathy and some 57 with stable Graves' hyperthyroidism. Prospective prediction of ophthalmopathy was tested in an independent validation cohort consisting of fewer than 20 hyperthyroidism patients and more than 15 patients who later progressed to ophthalmopathy. For training and testing, the 100 or so patients in the discovery cohort were randomly divided in a 7:3 ratio. In addition, the study compared T-cell repertoires in thyroid tissue and in blood from several Graves' hyperthyroidism patients. Following sampling, methimazole starting at 30 mg daily was given to hyperthyroidism patients, and high-dose intravenous methylprednisolone was given to ophthalmopathy patients. The paper describes TCR Vbeta CDR3 sequencing of 120 to 150 peripheral blood samples, made up of 43 ophthalmopathy patients, around 78 hyperthyroidism patients and some 17 progressor patients. Findings and caveats that apply to the study as a whole: During validation, the model predicted progression to ophthalmopathy a median of approximately 6.5 months ahead of onset, with approximately 70% sensitivity and more than 72% specificity. Blood samples also contained most of the expanded thyroid clonotypes (frequency above 0.001), which suggests that blood repertoires may reflect thyroid immune responses. Sample size was not statistically predetermined, and blinding of investigators to group allocation was not performed. Ophthalmopathy was separated from stable hyperthyroidism by a 13 V-J signature model, with 85% to 90% sensitivity and around 81% specificity obtained in cross-validation and 80%/75% obtained in testing.

This clonotype was detected many times. Its target antigen remains unknown. There are no base qualities to consult, and no much larger clone falls within one base. TCR beta CDR3 regions were amplified from RNA transcripts. The first round of RT-PCR for the TCR CDR3 was performed with the HTBI primer set and the Qiagen OneStep RT-PCR kit. The libraries were constructed in a second round of multiplex PCR and then size-selected and purified. The libraries were sequenced on an Illumina HiSeq2000 using paired-end 100 bp reads. The study's own analysis went as follows. SOAPnuke was used to process the raw data, with reads discarded if the reads contained adapters or uncalled bases, had a mean Phred below 15, or lacked an exact constant-primer or identifier match. High-quality paired reads were merged using COPE v1.2.5, and each unique nucleotide sequence was defined as a clonotype. Clonotypes were aligned to IMGT TRBV, TRBD and TRBJ reference segments using MiTCR v1.1. Analysis was restricted to V-J combinations with a frequency above 0.0001, which covered 98% to 99.2% of repertoires. The TCS score was defined as the ratio of F50 (clonal expansion) to E x V (chaos), calculated using BLOSUM62-based TCRdist between CDR3 peptides within each V-J. Welch's t-statistics and random forest reduced some 510 V-J features to roughly 13, which were used in a naive Bayes classifier (R e1071). The public reads were quality trimmed at Q25 with fastp and then assembled into clones with MiXCR by TCRdb, keeping productive beta chains. Rows with one shared CDR3 protein collapse into an entry with the most common genes and DNA. These V and J calls are TCRdb output, not the study's own analysis. The table for this sample lists approximately 430,000 distinct CDR3 sequences; around 14% of them were counted only once. The ten largest clonotypes hold around 7% of the sample.

Stable Graves' hyperthyroidism was defined as no progression to ophthalmopathy during 18 months of follow-up. Hyperthyroidism patients were newly diagnosed, had a disease duration of under 2 months, and were aged 18 to 65 years. Exclusion was applied to patients with uncontrolled infections, other autoimmune diseases, pregnancy or lactation. Clinical symptoms, serum thyroxine and TRAb, thyroid ultrasound, and orbital computed tomography formed the basis for the diagnoses. PBMCs were separated from around 9.1 ml of fresh peripheral blood using Ficoll-Paque density gradient centrifugation. Trizol reagent was used to extract total RNA, and RNA quality was then checked on an Agilent 2100 Bioanalyzer. The germline V gene (reference sequence) sets CDR1 to PRHDT and CDR2 to FYEKMQ. Trimmed from V: 5 bases; trimmed from J: 7 bases; junction bases lacking a gene match: 6. Counted from cysteine to phenylalanine, this CDR3 has 14 amino acids. The DNA shown is the 42-base CDR3, in frame from base 1.

What was sequenced was blood. The TCR originated in a young woman with Graves' hyperthyroidism. The V and J genes are TRBV13 and TRBJ1-4; TRBD1 matches 8 bases in the middle. The CDR3 reads CASSLGQGAEKLFF. The sequenced DNA: TGTGCCAGCAGCCTCGGACAGGGAGCTGAAAAACTGTTTTTT. This CDR3, with the reference TRBV13 and TRBJ1-4 proteins standing in past its ends, gives the full variable domain AAGVIQSPRHLIKEKRETATLKCYPIPRHDTVYWYQQGPGQDPQFLISFYEKMQSDKGSIPDRFSAQQFSDYHSELNMSSLELGDSALYFCASSLGQGAEKLFFGSGTQLSVL.